The 22 T cell receptor beta chains listed next were all sequenced from one sample in a study of cytomegalovirus exposure and HLA in healthy donors. PCR amplification relied on 60 Vbeta primers (plus 13 Jbeta primers). Assay: immunoSEQ multiplex PCR; the TCRdb copy retains only in-frame clones and omits some. The table has about 180,000 clones, around three quarters seen once. Sequences were obtained from PBMCs. Every receptor here comes from a man in his forties in good health and CMV-seronegative.

This chain connects TRBV30 to TRBJ2-3; TRBD2 matches at 10 bases. With 1 base clipped from V and 4 bases from J, the junction kept 8 bases outside the gene matches. The CDR3 runs to 16 residues. Germline lookup yields CDR1 GTSNPN and CDR2 SVGIG (reference sequence). DNA for the CDR3: TGTGCCTGGAGTGGTTGGGCTAGCGGGAGCGCAGATACGCAGTATTTT. Its translation: CAWSGWASGSADTQYF.

The gene calls are TRBV2 and TRBJ2-3; weak D call: TRBD1 (6 bases). CDR1 is SNHLY, CDR2 FYNNEI, per germline. The CDR3 has 15 residues. Trimming pared 2 bases from V and 3 bases from J, leaving 12 bases between. The CDR3 here is CASSEQGLRTDTQYF. The CDR3 DNA reads as TGTGCCAGCAGTGAACAGGGGCTTAGGACAGATACGCAGTATTTT.

This clone was detected only a few times. This chain uses TRBV10-3 with TRBJ1-6, with TRBD1 matching over 7 bases. Germline CDR1 and CDR2: ENHRY and SYGVKD. With 6 bases clipped from V and 5 bases from J, the junction kept 4 bases outside the gene matches. The CDR3 extends over 14 amino acids. DNA of the CDR3: TGTGCCATCAGGGGGGGACAGAATAATTCACCCCTCCACTTT. Its translation is CAIRGGQNNSPLHF.

In its sample, this clone was seen a few times. The CDR3 spells CASTGGLAGGPLTDNEQFF. CDR3 coding DNA: TGTGCCAGTACCGGGGGACTAGCGGGAGGGCCGTTGACAGACAATGAGCAGTTCTTC. The chain uses TRBV19 and TRBJ2-1; 16 positions agree with TRBD2. CDR3 size: 19 residues. Germline trimming cut 7 bases from V and 5 bases from J; bases unmatched to any gene: 14. The germline gives CDR1 LNHDA, CDR2 SQIVND (reference sequence).

This clone was observed a single time. The chain combines TRBV5-1 with TRBJ1-2; possibly TRBD1 for D (5 bases). V was clipped by 7 bases and J by 4 bases, with 17 bases between them. The CDR3 is 14 amino acids. CDR1 and CDR2 (germline): SGHRS, YFSETQ. The DNA for the CDR3 is TGCGCCAGCTCATCGAACCAGGGAAGCTATGGCTACACCTTC. Translation gives CASSSNQGSYGYTF.

The chain is built from TRBV6-5 and TRBJ2-1, with TRBD1 identical over 9 bases. Trimming at V came to 5 bases and at J to 11 bases, leaving 7 bases not matched to a gene. Germline V gene data show CDR1 as MNHEY and CDR2 as SVGAGI. This CDR3 spans 13 amino acids. The CDR3 sequence is CASSNPGQGKQFF. The DNA for the CDR3 is TGTGCCAGCAGTAACCCGGGACAGGGAAAGCAGTTCTTC.

V is TRBV7-9 and J is TRBJ2-1; 7 nucleotides line up with TRBD1. The V gene end was trimmed by 9 bases and the J gene end by 9 bases; junction bases not matched to a gene: 14. Germline assignment: CDR1 SEHNR and CDR2 FQNEAQ (reference sequence). The CDR3 loop spans 14 amino acids. The CDR3 reads CASEKTGRNVEQFF. The CDR3 DNA follows: TGTGCCAGTGAAAAGACAGGGCGTAATGTTGAGCAGTTCTTC. The full variable domain, completed using reference TRBV7-9 and TRBJ2-1, is DTGVSQNPRHKITKRGQNVTFRCDPISEHNRLYWYRQTLGQGPEFLTYFQNEAQLEKSRLLSDRFSAERPKGSFSTLEIQRTEQGDSAMYLCASEKTGRNVEQFFGPGTRLTVL.

This chain links TRBV6-1 with TRBJ2-1, with D perhaps TRBD1 (5 bases). The CDR3 has 13 residues. V was cut by 2 bases and J by 13 bases, with 15 bases left in between. Germline loops: CDR1 MNHNS, CDR2 SASEGT. The CDR3 reads CASSENSRAAQFF. The CDR3 DNA follows: TGTGCCAGCAGTGAAAATTCCAGGGCAGCCCAGTTCTTC.

V and J are TRBV21-1 and TRBJ2-6; the table's D call, TRBD2, has no DNA check behind it. TRBV21-1 constitutes a pseudogene. The CDR3 runs to 15 residues. The CDR3 nucleotides are TGTGCCAGCGGGAGGGGGGGCAATGGGGCCAACGTCCTGACTTTC. It codes for CASGRGGNGANVLTF.

This clone was observed a single time. The V and J genes are TRBV7-3 and TRBJ2-3; 15 bases are a match to TRBD2. The J segment lost 2 bases and the V segment lost 4 bases, leaving 4 bases of the junction unmatched. This CDR3 comprises 17 residues. Germline V gene lookup returns CDR1 SGHTA and CDR2 FQGTGA. The CDR3 DNA follows: TGTGCCAGCAGCTCCAGGACTAGCGGGAGGGACACAGATACGCAGTATTTT. Amino acid sequence: CASSSRTSGRDTDTQYF.

There are a few counts of this clone. Other DNA sequences in the sample encode the same CDR3. This sequence joins TRBV6-5 and TRBJ1-5; TRBD1 aligns across 7 bases. Trimming cost V 6 bases and J 1 base; bases outside gene matches: 3. CDR3 size: 14 residues. In germline, CDR1 is MNHEY, CDR2 SVGAGI. CDR3: CASSLQGSNQPQHF. CDR3 coding DNA: TGTGCCAGCAGCCTACAGGGGAGCAATCAGCCCCAGCATTTT.

This CDR3 reads CASGQGMNEQFF. The DNA for the CDR3 is TGTGCCAGCGGACAGGGGATGAATGAGCAGTTCTTC. The V and J genes are TRBV27 and TRBJ2-1; 9 bases line up with TRBD1. Germline V CDR1 and CDR2: MNHEY, SMNVEV (reference sequence). There are 12 residues in the CDR3. Losses at the gene ends were 8 bases for V and 7 bases for J; bases not matched to a gene: 3.

This chain uses TRBV18 with TRBJ2-5, with 10 nucleotides matching TRBD2. The CDR3 length is 14 residues. Germline CDR1 reads KGHSH; CDR2 reads LQKENI. J was trimmed by 3 bases and V by 4 bases; bases with no gene match: 2. The CDR3 region is CASSRTSGEETQYF. The CDR3, as DNA: TGTGCCAGCTCACGGACTAGCGGAGAAGAGACCCAGTACTTC.

This chain joins TRBV19 and TRBJ1-1; TRBD1 agrees at 7 bases. Unmatched junction bases numbered 4, after V lost 4 bases and J lost 2 bases. Per germline, CDR1 LNHDA and CDR2 SQIVND (reference sequence). CDR3 length: 14 residues. The CDR3 DNA is TGTGCCAGTAGTAGAGGGGGCGGAAACACTGAAGCTTTCTTT. The encoded protein is CASSRGGGNTEAFF.

The chain is built from TRBV11-2 and TRBJ2-7, with 8 bases aligning to TRBD2. V lost 1 base to trimming and J lost 2 bases; unmatched junction nucleotides: 10. The germline gives CDR1 SGHAT, CDR2 FQNNGV. This CDR3 contains 17 residues. The CDR3: CASSLVRSSGFAYEQYF. CDR3 in DNA: TGTGCCAGCAGCTTAGTTCGATCTAGCGGGTTCGCCTACGAGCAGTACTTC.

The V and J genes are TRBV18 and TRBJ2-7; 7 nucleotides agree with TRBD1. The CDR3 has 14 amino acids. Per the germline V gene, CDR1 is KGHSH and CDR2 is LQKENI. J lost 5 bases, V lost 1 base, and 5 bases had no gene match. This CDR3 reads CASSPQGAGDEQYF. The CDR3 nucleotides are TGTGCCAGCTCACCACAGGGGGCAGGCGACGAGCAGTACTTC.

The V call is TRBV5-1, the J call TRBJ2-5, with D unclear. The length of the CDR3 is 11 residues. CDR1 is SGHRS and CDR2 is YFSETQ in the germline V gene. Trimming cost V 4 bases and J 5 bases, with 6 bases left between them. In DNA, the CDR3 is TGCGCCAGCAGCGTCCTCGAGACCCAGTACTTC. Its translation is CASSVLETQYF.

V is TRBV11-3 and J is TRBJ2-1, with 7 nucleotides matching TRBD2. V shed 2 bases, J shed 0 bases, and the junction held 1 base outside the gene matches. CDR1 and CDR2 from the germline V gene are SGHNT and YENEEA. The CDR3 is made up of 15 amino acids. The CDR3 reads CASSLRGDSYNEQFF. The DNA for the CDR3 is TGTGCCAGCAGCTTACGGGGGGACTCCTACAATGAGCAGTTCTTC.

CDR3 sequence (DNA): TGCGCCAGCAGCTTGGATACACCCAGCACAGATACGCAGTATTTT. It is translated as CASSLDTPSTDTQYF. The rearrangement links TRBV5-1 to TRBJ2-3; no reliable D call. This CDR3 has 15 residues. The V end lost 0 bases, the J end lost 0 bases, and 8 bases lay between the germline ends. Germline CDR1 reads SGHRS; CDR2 reads YFSETQ.

As concerns this clone: The junction departs from the called germline gene at one end, perhaps through a read error. The J gene is TRBJ1-1, the V gene TRBV7-9; weak D call: TRBD1 (6 bases). Germline V CDR1 and CDR2: SEHNR, FQNEAQ (reference sequence). The CDR3 totals 14 residues. CDR3 amino acids: CSSSSLGARTEAFF. For the CDR3, the DNA is TGTTCCAGCAGCTCGTTGGGGGCGCGAACTGAAGCTTTCTTT.

This clone occurred a few times. The rearrangement links TRBV9 to TRBJ2-2; D may be TRBD1 (6 bases). CDR1 and CDR2 (germline): SGDLS, YYNGEE. The CDR3 has 15 residues. V lost 0 bases and J lost 3, with 9 bases in between. Here the CDR3 reads CASSVEYRDTGELFF. Written as DNA, the CDR3 is TGTGCCAGCAGCGTAGAATACAGGGACACCGGGGAGCTGTTTTTT. The full variable domain, with the rest looked up from reference TRBV9 and TRBJ2-2, is DSGVTQTPKHLITATGQRVTLRCSPRSGDLSVYWYQQSLDQGLQFLIQYYNGEERAKGNILERFSAQQFPDLHSELNLSSLELGDSALYFCASSVEYRDTGELFFGEGSRLTVL.

The chain joins TRBV2 to TRBJ2-5; 8 bases are a match to TRBD1. With the DNA end fitting TRBJ2-7 better, the J assignment may be wrong. Germline CDR1 is SNHLY and CDR2 is FYNNEI. The CDR3 sequence is 15 residues long. CDR3 sequence (DNA): TGTGCCAGCAGTGAAAGGCAGGGGGCGAGCTACGAGCAGTACTTC. Amino acid sequence: CASSERQGASYEQYF.